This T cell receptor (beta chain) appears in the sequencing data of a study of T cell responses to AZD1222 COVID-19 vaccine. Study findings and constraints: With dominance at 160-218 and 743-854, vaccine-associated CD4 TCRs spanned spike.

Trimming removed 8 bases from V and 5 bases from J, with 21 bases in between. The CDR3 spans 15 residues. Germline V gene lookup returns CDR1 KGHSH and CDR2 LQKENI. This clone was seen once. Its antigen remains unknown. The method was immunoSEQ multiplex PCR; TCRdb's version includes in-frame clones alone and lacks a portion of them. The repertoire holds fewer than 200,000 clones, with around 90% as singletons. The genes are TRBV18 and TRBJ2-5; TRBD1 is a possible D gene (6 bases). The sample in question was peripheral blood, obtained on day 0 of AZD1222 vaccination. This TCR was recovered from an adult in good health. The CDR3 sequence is CASTPKQGVGETQYF. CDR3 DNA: TGTGCCAGCACCCCAAAACAGGGAGTTGGGGAGACCCAGTACTTC.